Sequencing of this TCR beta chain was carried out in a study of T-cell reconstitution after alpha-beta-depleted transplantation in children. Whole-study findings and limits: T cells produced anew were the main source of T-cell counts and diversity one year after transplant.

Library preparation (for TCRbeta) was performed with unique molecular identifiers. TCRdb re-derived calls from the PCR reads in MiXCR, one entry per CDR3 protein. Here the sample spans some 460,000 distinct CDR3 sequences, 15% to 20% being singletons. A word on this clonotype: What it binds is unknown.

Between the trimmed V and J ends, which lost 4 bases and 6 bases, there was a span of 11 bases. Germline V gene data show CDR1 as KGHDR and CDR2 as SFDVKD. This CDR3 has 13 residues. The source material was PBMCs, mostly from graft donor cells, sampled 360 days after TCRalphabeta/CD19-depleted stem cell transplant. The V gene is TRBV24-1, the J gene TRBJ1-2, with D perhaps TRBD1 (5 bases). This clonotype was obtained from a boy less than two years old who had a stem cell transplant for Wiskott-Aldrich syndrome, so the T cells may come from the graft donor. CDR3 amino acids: CATSETDRHGYTF. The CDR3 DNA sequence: TGTGCCACCAGTGAGACAGACCGGCATGGCTACACCTTC.